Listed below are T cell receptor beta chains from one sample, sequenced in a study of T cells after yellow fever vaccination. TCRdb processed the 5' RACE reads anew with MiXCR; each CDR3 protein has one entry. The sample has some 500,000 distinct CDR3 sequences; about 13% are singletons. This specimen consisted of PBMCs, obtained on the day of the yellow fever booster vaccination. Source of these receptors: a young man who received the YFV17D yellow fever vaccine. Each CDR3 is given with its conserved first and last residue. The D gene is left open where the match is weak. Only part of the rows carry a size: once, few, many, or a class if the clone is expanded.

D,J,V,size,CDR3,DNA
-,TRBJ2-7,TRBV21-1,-,CASSKVDRGLIEQYF,TGTGCCAGCAGCAAAGTGGACAGGGGGCTGATCGAGCAGTACTTC
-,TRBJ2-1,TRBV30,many,CAWSPLREQFF,TGTGCCTGGAGTCCCTTGAGGGAGCAGTTCTTC
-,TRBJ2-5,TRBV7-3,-,CASSSQNRETQYF,TGTGCCAGCAGCTCACAAAACAGGGAGACCCAGTACTTC
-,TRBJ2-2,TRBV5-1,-,CASSSAGIGTGELFF,TGCGCCAGCAGTTCGGCGGGGATAGGCACCGGGGAGCTGTTTTTT
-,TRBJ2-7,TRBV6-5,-,CASSNYLYEQYF,TGTGCCAGCAGCAACTACCTATACGAGCAGTACTTC
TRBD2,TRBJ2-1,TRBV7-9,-,CASSTTSGSTEQFF,TGTGCCAGCAGCACGACTAGCGGGAGTACTGAGCAGTTCTTC
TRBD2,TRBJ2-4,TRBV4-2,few,CASSQDWREGDIQYF,TGTGCCAGCAGCCAAGATTGGCGGGAGGGGGACATTCAGTACTTC
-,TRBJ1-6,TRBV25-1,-,CASKDLRESPLHF,TGTGCCAGCAAGGACCTGAGAGAATCACCCCTCCACTTT
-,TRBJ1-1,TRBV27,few,CASKPVDRNTEAFF,TGTGCCAGCAAACCCGTCGACAGGAACACTGAAGCTTTCTTT
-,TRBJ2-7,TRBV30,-,CAWSIQFMGYEQYF,TGTGCCTGGAGTATCCAGTTTATGGGATACGAGCAGTACTTC
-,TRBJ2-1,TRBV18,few,CASSRLGAHYNEQFF,TGTGCCAGCTCACGCCTTGGGGCCCATTACAATGAGCAGTTCTTC
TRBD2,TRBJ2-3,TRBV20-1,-,CSAPLSGRADTQYF,TGCAGTGCTCCCCTTAGCGGGAGAGCAGATACGCAGTATTTT
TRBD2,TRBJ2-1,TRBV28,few,CASSTSSGSSYNEQFF,TGTGCCAGCAGTACCTCTAGCGGGAGCTCCTACAATGAGCAGTTCTTC
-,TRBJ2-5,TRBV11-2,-,CASSLETGLPLAQYF,TGTGCCAGCAGCTTAGAAACGGGACTCCCTCTGGCCCAGTACTTC
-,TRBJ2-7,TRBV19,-,CASRGRERYEQYF,TGTGCCAGTAGGGGACGGGAGCGGTACGAGCAGTACTTC
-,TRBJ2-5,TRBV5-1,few,CASIQNGRSGETQYF,TGCGCCAGCATCCAGAATGGGCGGTCGGGAGAGACCCAGTACTTC
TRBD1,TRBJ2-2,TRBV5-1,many,CASSLTGAQSTGELFF,TGCGCCAGCAGCTTGACAGGGGCGCAGTCCACCGGGGAGCTGTTTTTT
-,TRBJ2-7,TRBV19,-,CASSALSGTAGLPYLYEQYF,TGTGCCAGTAGTGCCCTATCCGGGACAGCGGGACTCCCCTATCTCTACGAGCAGTACTTC
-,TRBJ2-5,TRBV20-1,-,CSASRAPKLQETQYF,TGCAGTGCTAGCCGGGCTCCAAAATTACAAGAGACCCAGTACTTC
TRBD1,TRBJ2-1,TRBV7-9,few,CASSATGTGFNEQFF,TGTGCCAGCAGCGCGACAGGGACAGGGTTCAATGAGCAGTTCTTC
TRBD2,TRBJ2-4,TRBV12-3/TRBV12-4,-,CASRRAGEGIQYF,TGTGCCAGCCGTAGAGCGGGAGAAGGCATTCAGTACTTC
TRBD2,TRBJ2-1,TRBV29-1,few,CSVQGLAGSNEQFF,TGCAGCGTCCAGGGACTAGCGGGGTCGAATGAGCAGTTCTTC